The clone carrying this TCR beta chain appeared once. Its antigen remains unidentified. Germline V gene data show CDR1 as MGHDK and CDR2 as SYGVNS. The length of the CDR3 is 13 residues. This record belongs to a study of CD8+ T cells in alopecia areata. Regarding treatment: oral pan-JAK inhibitor, 5-10 mg twice daily. Researchers gathered lesional scalp punch biopsies and peripheral blood from patients with alopecia areata. Study-wide points: Between patients, shared TCR sequences were less clear than in mice. This was possibly due in part to HLA diversity in the patient population.

RNA was extracted and reverse transcribed into cDNA as the sequencing template. Profiling relied on immunoSEQ multiplex PCR, and the TCRdb table lists in-frame clones only, not all of them. The sample carries a few thousand clones, over 65% recorded once. The source material was skin, sampled at week 24, from a patient treated with tofacitinib. The genes are TRBV25-1 and TRBJ2-5, with D perhaps assigned TRBD1 or TRBD2 (6 bases each). The DNA end favors TRBJ2-7, so the J call may be wrong. This clonotype originated in a human donor with alopecia areata. The CDR3 sequence: CASSARRGDEQYF. CDR3 coding DNA: TGTGCCAGCAGCGCAAGAAGGGGGGACGAGCAGTACTTC.